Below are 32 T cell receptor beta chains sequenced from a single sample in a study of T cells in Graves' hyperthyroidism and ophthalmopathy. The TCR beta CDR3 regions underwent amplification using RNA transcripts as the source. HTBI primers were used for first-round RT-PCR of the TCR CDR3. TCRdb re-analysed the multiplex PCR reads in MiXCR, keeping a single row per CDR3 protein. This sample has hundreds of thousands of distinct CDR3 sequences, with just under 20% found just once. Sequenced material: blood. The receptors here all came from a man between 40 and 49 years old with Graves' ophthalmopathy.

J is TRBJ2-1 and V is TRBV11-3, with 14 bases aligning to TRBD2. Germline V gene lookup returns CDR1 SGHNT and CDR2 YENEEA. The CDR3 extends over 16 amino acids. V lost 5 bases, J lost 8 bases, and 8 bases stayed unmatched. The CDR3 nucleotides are TGTGCCAGCAGCCAGGGGACTAGCGGGAGAGGGCATGAGCAGTTCTTC. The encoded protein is CASSQGTSGRGHEQFF.

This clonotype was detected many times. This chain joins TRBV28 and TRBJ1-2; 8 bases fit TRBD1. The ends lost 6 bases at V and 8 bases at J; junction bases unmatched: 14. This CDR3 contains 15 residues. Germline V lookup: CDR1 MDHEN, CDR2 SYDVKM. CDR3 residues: CASSRKDRVAKGYTF. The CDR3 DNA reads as TGTGCCAGCAGCCGGAAGGACAGGGTGGCCAAAGGCTACACCTTC.

Here the CDR3 DNA reads TGCGCCAGCAGCTCCTCGACGGTAACCTACGAGCAGTACTTC. This sequence encodes CASSSSTVTYEQYF. The V call is TRBV5-1, the J call TRBJ2-7, with D hard to call. The length of the CDR3 is 14 residues. Trimming cost V 3 bases and J 2 bases, with 12 bases left between them. The V gene's germline CDR1 is SGHRS and CDR2 YFSETQ.

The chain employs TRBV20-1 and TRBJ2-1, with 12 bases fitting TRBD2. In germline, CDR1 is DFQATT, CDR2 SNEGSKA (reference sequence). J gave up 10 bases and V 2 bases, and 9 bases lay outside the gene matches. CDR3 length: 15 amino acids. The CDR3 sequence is CSARSRLAGVGEQFF. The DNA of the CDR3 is TGCAGTGCTAGATCCCGACTAGCGGGAGTAGGGGAGCAGTTCTTC.

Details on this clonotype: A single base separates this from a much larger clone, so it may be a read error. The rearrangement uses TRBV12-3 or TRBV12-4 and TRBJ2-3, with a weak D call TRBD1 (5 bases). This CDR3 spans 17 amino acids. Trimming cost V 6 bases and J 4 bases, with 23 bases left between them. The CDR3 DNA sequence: TGTGCCAGCAGGTTTCGAAACTCAGGGATCCCCCCAGATACGCAGTATTTT. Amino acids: CASRFRNSGIPPDTQYF.

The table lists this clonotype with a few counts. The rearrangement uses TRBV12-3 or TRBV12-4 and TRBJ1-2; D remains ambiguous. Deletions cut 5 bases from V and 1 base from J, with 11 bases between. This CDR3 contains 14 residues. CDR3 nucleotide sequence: TGTGCCAGCAGTCTCCGACGGAGTAACTATGGCTACACCTTC. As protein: CASSLRRSNYGYTF.

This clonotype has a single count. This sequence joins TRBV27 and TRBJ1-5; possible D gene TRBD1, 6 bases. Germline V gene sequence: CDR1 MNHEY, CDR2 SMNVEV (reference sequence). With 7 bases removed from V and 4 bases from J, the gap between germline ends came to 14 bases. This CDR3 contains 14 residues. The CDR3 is CASTSGTPNQPQHF. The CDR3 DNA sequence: TGTGCCAGCACCTCCGGGACACCTAATCAGCCCCAGCATTTT.

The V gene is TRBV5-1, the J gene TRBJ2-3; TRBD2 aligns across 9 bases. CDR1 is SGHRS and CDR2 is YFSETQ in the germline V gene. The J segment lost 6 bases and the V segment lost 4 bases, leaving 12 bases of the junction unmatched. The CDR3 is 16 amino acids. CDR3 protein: CASSPPVGTSLDTQYF. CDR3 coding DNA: TGCGCCAGCAGCCCCCCGGTCGGGACTAGCTTGGATACGCAGTATTTT.

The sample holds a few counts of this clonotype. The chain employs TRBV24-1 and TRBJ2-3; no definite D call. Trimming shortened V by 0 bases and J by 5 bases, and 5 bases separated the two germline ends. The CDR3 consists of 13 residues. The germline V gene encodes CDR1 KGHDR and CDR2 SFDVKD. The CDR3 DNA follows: TGTGCCACCAGTGATTTGCCAGGAGATACGCAGTATTTT. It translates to CATSDLPGDTQYF.

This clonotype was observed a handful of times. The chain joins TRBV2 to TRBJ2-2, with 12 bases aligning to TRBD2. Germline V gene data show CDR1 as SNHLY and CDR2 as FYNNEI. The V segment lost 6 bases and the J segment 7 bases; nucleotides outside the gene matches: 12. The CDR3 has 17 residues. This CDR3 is CASRSLAGGPSGGELFF. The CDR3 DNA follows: TGTGCCAGCAGATCCCTAGCGGGAGGGCCTTCAGGCGGGGAGCTGTTTTTT.

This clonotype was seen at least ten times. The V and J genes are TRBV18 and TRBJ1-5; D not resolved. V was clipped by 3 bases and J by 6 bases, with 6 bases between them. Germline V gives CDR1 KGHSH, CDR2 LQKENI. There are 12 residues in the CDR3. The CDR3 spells CASSPTGQPQHF. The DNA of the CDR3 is TGTGCCAGCTCACCGACCGGTCAGCCCCAGCATTTT.

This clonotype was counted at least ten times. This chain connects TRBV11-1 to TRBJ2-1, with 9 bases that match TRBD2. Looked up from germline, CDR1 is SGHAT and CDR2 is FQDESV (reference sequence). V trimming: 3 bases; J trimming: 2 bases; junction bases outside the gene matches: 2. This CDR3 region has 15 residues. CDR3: CASSLTSGAYNEQFF. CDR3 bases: TGTGCCAGCAGCTTGACTAGCGGAGCCTACAATGAGCAGTTCTTC.

The chain's CDR3 is CAWSRSSLNQPQHF. CDR3 DNA sequence: TGTGCCTGGAGTCGCTCTAGCCTTAATCAGCCCCAGCATTTT. The rearrangement joins TRBV30 to TRBJ1-5; no clear D gene. CDR1 is GTSNPN, CDR2 SVGIG, per germline (reference sequence). With 2 bases removed from V and 4 bases from J, the gap between germline ends came to 12 bases. The CDR3 consists of 14 residues.

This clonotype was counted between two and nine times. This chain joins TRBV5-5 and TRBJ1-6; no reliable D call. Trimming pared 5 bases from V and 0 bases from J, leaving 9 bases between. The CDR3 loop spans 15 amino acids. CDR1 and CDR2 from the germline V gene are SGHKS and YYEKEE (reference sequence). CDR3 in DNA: TGTGCCAGCAGACCACTGAGCTCCTATAATTCACCCCTCCACTTT. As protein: CASRPLSSYNSPLHF.

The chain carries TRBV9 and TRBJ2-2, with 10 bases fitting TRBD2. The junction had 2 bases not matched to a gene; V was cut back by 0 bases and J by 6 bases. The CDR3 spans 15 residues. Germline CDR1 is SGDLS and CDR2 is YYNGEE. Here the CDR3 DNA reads TGTGCCAGCAGCGTAGAAGCGGGAGGGGCCGGGGAGCTGTTTTTT. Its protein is CASSVEAGGAGELFF.

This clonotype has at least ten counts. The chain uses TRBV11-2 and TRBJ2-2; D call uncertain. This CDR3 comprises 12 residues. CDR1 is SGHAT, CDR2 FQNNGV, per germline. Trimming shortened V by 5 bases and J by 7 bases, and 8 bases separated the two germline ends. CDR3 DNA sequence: TGTGCCAGCAGCACTCGAGTCGGGGAGCTGTTTTTT. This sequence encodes CASSTRVGELFF.

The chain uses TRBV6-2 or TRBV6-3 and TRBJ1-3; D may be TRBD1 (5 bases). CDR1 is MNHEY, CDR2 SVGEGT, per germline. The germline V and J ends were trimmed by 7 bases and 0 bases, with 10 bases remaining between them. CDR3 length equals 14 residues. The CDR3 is CASTLDNSGNTIYF. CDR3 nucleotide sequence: TGTGCCAGCACCCTGGACAACTCTGGAAACACCATATATTTT.

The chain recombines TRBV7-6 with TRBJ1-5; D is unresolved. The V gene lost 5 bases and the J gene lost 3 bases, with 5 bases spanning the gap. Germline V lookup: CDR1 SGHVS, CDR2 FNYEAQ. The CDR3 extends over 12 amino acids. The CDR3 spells CASSAHNQPQHF. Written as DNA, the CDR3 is TGTGCCAGCAGCGCCCACAATCAGCCCCAGCATTTT.

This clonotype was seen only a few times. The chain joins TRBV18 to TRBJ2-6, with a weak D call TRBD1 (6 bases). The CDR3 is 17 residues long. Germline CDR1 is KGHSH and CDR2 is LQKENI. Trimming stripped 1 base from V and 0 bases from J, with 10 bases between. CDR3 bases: TGTGCCAGCTCACCACTTGGACAGATCTCTGGGGCCAACGTCCTGACTTTC. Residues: CASSPLGQISGANVLTF.

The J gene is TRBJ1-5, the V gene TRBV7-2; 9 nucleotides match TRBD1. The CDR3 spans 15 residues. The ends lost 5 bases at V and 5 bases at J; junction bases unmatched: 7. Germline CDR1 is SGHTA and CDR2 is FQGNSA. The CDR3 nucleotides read TGTGCCAGCAGCCTACCAAACAGGGGGCATCAGCCCCAGCATTTT. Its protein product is CASSLPNRGHQPQHF.

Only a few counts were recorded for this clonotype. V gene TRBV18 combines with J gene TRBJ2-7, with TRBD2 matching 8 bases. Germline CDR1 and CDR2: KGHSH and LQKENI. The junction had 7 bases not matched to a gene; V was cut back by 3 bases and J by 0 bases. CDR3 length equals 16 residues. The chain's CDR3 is CASSPSPGGSSYEQYF. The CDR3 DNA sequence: TGTGCCAGCTCACCTAGTCCGGGGGGGAGCTCCTACGAGCAGTACTTC.

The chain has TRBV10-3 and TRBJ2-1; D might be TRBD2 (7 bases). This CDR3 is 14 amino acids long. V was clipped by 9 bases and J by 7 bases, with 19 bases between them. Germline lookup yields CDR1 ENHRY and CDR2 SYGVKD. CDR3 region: CAMGGTRPENEQFF. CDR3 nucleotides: TGTGCCATGGGAGGGACAAGGCCTGAAAATGAGCAGTTCTTC.

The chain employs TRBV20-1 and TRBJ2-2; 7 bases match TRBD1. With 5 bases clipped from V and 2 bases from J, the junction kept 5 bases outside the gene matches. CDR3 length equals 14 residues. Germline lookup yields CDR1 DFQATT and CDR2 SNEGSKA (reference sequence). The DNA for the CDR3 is TGCAGTGCTTCCCGGACAGGAAACACCGGGGAGCTGTTTTTT. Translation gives CSASRTGNTGELFF.

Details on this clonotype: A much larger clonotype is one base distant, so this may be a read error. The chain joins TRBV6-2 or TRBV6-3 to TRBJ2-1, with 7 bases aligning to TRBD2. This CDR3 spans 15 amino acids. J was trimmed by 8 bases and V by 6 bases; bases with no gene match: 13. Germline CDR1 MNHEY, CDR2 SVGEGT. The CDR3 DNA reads TGTGCCAGCAGCCCTTTGGGGAGGGCCCAGGATGAGCAGTTCTTC. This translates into CASSPLGRAQDEQFF.

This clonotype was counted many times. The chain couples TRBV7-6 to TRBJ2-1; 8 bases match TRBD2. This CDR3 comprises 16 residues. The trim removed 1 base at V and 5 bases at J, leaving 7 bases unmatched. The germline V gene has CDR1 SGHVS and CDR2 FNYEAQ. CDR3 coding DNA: TGTGCCAGCAGCTTAGGGGGACTAGGAGCGGACAATGAGCAGTTCTTC. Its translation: CASSLGGLGADNEQFF.

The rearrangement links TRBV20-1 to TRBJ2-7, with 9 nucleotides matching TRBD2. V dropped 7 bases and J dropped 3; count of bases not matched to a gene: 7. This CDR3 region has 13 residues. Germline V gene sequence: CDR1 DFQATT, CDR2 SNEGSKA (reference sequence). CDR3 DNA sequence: TGCAGTGTCCCCGGGACTAGCCTCTACGAGCAGTACTTC. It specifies CSVPGTSLYEQYF.

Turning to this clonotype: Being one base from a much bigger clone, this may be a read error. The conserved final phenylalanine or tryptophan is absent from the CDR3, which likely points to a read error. This chain's CDR3 is CSAQKASGDRYEQYL. Written as DNA, the CDR3 is TGCAGTGCGCAGAAGGCTAGCGGGGATAGGTACGAGCAGTACTTA. The chain joins TRBV20-1 to TRBJ2-7, with 9 positions matching TRBD2. The CDR3 contains 15 residues. V trimming: 6 bases; J trimming: 4 bases; junction bases outside the gene matches: 13. Germline CDR1 DFQATT, CDR2 SNEGSKA (reference sequence).

CDR3 coding DNA: TGTGCCAGCAGCTTAGCGGCGGGAAGGGACACCGGGGAGCTGTTTTTT. Translation gives CASSLAAGRDTGELFF. The rearrangement links TRBV13 to TRBJ2-2, with D possibly TRBD2 on 6 matching bases. Trimming left V 1 base short and J 3 bases short, with 12 bases between. There are 16 residues in the CDR3. Germline-derived CDR1 and CDR2 are PRHDT and FYEKMQ (reference sequence). Variable domain in full (rest from reference TRBV13 and TRBJ2-2): AAGVIQSPRHLIKEKRETATLKCYPIPRHDTVYWYQQGPGQDPQFLISFYEKMQSDKGSIPDRFSAQQFSDYHSELNMSSLELGDSALYFCASSLAAGRDTGELFFGEGSRLTVL.

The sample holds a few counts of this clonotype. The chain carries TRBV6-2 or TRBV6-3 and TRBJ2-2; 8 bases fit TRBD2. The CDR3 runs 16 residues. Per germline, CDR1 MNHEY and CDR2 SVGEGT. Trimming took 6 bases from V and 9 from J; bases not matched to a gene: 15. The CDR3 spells CASSPRGAGGRRELFF. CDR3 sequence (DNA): TGTGCCAGCAGCCCTAGGGGCGCGGGAGGCCGACGGGAGCTGTTTTTT.

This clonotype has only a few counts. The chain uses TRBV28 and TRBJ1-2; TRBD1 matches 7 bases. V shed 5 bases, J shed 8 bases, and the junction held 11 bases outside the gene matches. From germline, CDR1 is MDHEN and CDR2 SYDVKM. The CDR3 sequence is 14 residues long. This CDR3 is CASSPLRGAWGYTF. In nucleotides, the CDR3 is TGTGCCAGCAGTCCCCTCAGGGGGGCCTGGGGCTACACCTTC.

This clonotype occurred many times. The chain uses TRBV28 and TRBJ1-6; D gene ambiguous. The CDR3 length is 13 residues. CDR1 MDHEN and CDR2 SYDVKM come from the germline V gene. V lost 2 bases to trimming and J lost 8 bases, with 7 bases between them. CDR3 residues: CASSLQADSPLHF. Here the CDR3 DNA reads TGTGCCAGCAGTTTACAGGCGGATTCACCCCTCCACTTT.

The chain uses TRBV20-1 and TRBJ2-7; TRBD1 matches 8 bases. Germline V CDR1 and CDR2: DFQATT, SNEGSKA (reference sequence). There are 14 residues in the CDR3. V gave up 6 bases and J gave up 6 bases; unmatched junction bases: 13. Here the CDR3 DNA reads TGCAGTGCATTTAAGGGGACAGGCCACAGCGAGCAGTACTTC. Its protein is CSAFKGTGHSEQYF.